This TCR beta chain was obtained from a study of shared clonotypes between healthy human individuals. Recent acute infections and vaccinations were absent in the healthy HIV-negative adult donors. Regarding this clone: Its antigen is as yet unknown.

Replicate PCRs for sorted subsets used 200 to 250 ng DNA; this equaled 25,000 to 30,000 T cell genomes. Produced via immunoSEQ multiplex PCR; TCRdb's table is partial and in-frame only. Of roughly 2.5 million clones in the sample, around nine tenths were seen once. The CDR3 contains 13 residues. Germline loops: CDR1 KGHSH, CDR2 LQKENI. The V gene lost 3 bases and the J gene lost 5 bases, with 10 bases spanning the gap. Overall study findings and caveats: Memory subsets had estimated richness that was generally smaller than that of naive subsets.

The origin of this receptor is a man aged 18 to 30 in good health. What was sequenced was naive CD4+ T cells sorted from blood. Subset reported: CD45RA+ positively selected. The V gene is TRBV18, the J gene TRBJ1-1; no clear D gene. The CDR3 DNA reads TGTGCCAGCTCACCTAATTTAGATACTGAAGCTTTCTTT. Protein sequence: CASSPNLDTEAFF.